This TCR beta chain was sequenced for a study of control samples from healthy donors and cancer patients. Generated by immunoSEQ multiplex PCR, the TCRdb table keeps only in-frame clones and is missing some. The sample consists of about 80,000 clones, roughly 91% of them appearing once. Germline assignment: CDR1 SGHKS and CDR2 YYEKEE (reference sequence). CDR3 length: 14 residues. Trimming pared 0 bases from V and 5 bases from J, leaving 11 bases between. The sequenced sample was blood. J is TRBJ1-2 and V is TRBV5-5; D may be TRBD1 (5 bases). The sequence derives from a man in his forties or fifties in good health. The CDR3 nucleotides are TGTGCCAGCAGCTTGGGGGGCACGGATTATGGCTACACCTTC. Translating it yields CASSLGGTDYGYTF.